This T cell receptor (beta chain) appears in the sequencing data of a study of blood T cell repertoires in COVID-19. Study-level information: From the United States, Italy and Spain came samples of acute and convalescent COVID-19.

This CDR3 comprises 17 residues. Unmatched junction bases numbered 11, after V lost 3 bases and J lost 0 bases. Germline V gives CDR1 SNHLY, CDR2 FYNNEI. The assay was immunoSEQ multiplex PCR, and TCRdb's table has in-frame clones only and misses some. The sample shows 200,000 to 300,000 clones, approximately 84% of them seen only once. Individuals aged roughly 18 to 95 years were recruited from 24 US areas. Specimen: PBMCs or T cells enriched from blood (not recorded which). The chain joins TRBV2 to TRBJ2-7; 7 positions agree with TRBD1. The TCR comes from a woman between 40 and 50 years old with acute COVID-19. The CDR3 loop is CASSEFTLGQFSYEQYF. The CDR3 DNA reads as TGTGCCAGCAGTGAGTTCACGCTGGGACAGTTCTCCTACGAGCAGTACTTC.